The 3 T cell receptor beta chains listed next were all sequenced from one sample in a study of early T cells in non-severe SARS-CoV-2 infection (dated by TCRdb to the early 2020s). The method was 5' RACE. Instrument used: NextSeq 500. Clones were called with MiXCR by TCRdb after fastp trimmed the public reads at Q25, and only in-frame beta chains were retained. One record per CDR3 amino acid sequence lists the most common genes and DNA. The sample table contains 50,000 to 60,000 distinct CDR3 sequences; only one count was recorded for approximately 10% of them. The top ten clonotypes cover 3.5% to 4% of the sample. The sample was whole blood, taken at baseline. The origin of the receptors is an adult who was a healthcare worker with PCR-confirmed SARS-CoV-2 infection or an uninfected control (not recorded which).

The chain is built from TRBV11-3 and TRBJ2-1; D unresolved. Trimming took 1 base from V and 9 from J, leaving 7 bases between them. The CDR3 covers 12 residues. Per the germline V gene, CDR1 is SGHNT and CDR2 is YENEEA. CDR3 in amino acids: CASSLVVREQFF. The CDR3 DNA reads as TGTGCCAGCAGCTTAGTCGTCCGTGAGCAGTTCTTC.

This clonotype occurred many times. V and J are TRBV14 and TRBJ2-3; 10 nucleotides agree with TRBD1. CDR1 is SGHDN and CDR2 is FVKESK in the germline V gene. Trimming at V came to 4 bases and at J to 5 bases, leaving 6 bases not matched to a gene. This CDR3 is 15 amino acids long. The CDR3 reads CASSPGQGRRDTQYF. The CDR3 DNA follows: TGTGCCAGCAGCCCGGGACAGGGGAGAAGAGATACGCAGTATTTT.

The table lists this clonotype with many counts. This rearrangement joins TRBV7-8 to TRBJ1-3; perhaps TRBD1 as D (6 bases). Deletions cut 0 bases from V and 0 bases from J, with 9 bases between. The germline CDR1 and CDR2 sequences are SGHVS and FQNEAQ. The CDR3 spans 16 residues. The CDR3 bases are TGTGCCAGCAGCTTAGCGGGACAAACCTCTGGAAACACCATATATTTT. This sequence encodes CASSLAGQTSGNTIYF.